Below, 26 T cell receptor beta chains from the same sample are listed, as sequenced in a study of control samples from healthy donors and cancer patients. Data came from immunoSEQ multiplex PCR; TCRdb stores just in-frame clones and leaves some out. Among around 130,000 clones listed, approximately 94% were seen once. Input material: blood. The receptors stem from a man aged 25-45 years in good health.

This chain links TRBV3-1 (or the pseudogene TRBV3-2) with TRBJ1-3, with TRBD1 matching 10 bases. Trimming cost V 4 bases and J 0 bases; bases outside gene matches: 9. Germline V gene sequence: CDR1 LGHDT, CDR2 YNNKEL (reference sequence). The CDR3 consists of 18 residues. The CDR3 bases are TGTGCCAGCAGCCTTACCGGGACAGGGGCTTTCTCTGGAAACACCATATATTTT. Protein: CASSLTGTGAFSGNTIYF.

CDR3 bases: TGTGCCGATAAGGGGGTCTCCTACAATGAGCAGTTCTTC. Its translation: CADKGVSYNEQFF. The chain carries TRBV3-1 (or the pseudogene TRBV3-2) and TRBJ2-1, with D perhaps TRBD1 (6 bases). Per germline, CDR1 LGHDT and CDR2 YNNKEL (reference sequence). V was shortened by 11 bases and J by 0 bases, with 11 bases between the two germline ends. This CDR3 spans 13 amino acids.

This chain uses TRBV4-3 with TRBJ2-7; 7 bases line up with TRBD2. The CDR3 length is 16 residues. Per germline, CDR1 LGHNA and CDR2 YSLEER. V lost 0 bases to trimming and J lost 1 base; unmatched junction nucleotides: 6. This chain's CDR3 is CASSQDRGGGSYEQYF. The CDR3 DNA follows: TGCGCCAGCAGCCAAGATAGGGGCGGGGGTTCCTACGAGCAGTACTTC.

The chain is built from TRBV18 and TRBJ2-3; 11 bases are shared with TRBD2. Per the germline V gene, CDR1 is KGHSH and CDR2 is LQKENI. Trimming cost V 5 bases and J 0 bases; bases outside gene matches: 1. The CDR3 covers 15 residues. The CDR3 nucleotides are TGTGCCAGCTCATTAGCGGGGGGGAGCACAGATACGCAGTATTTT. It specifies CASSLAGGSTDTQYF.

This rearrangement joins TRBV6-5 to TRBJ2-2, with D perhaps TRBD1 (5 bases). V was cut by 2 bases and J by 5 bases, with 9 bases left in between. The CDR3 sequence is 14 residues long. Germline assignment: CDR1 MNHEY and CDR2 SVGAGI. DNA of the CDR3: TGTGCCAGCAGTTACAAACCAGGGACCGGGGAGCTGTTTTTT. Translated, it gives CASSYKPGTGELFF.

The chain employs TRBV29-1 and TRBJ2-5, with D perhaps TRBD1 (6 bases). The CDR3 spans 11 residues. Germline V gene data show CDR1 as SQVTM and CDR2 as ANQGSEA. The ends were cut back, 5 bases at V and 4 bases at J, with 8 bases in the middle. CDR3 sequence (DNA): TGCAGCGTTAGGGGGTTAGAGACCCAGTACTTC. Translation: CSVRGLETQYF.

This chain connects TRBV7-2 to TRBJ2-1; D possibly matches TRBD1 or TRBD2 (7 bases each). V lost 2 bases and J 6 bases, leaving 14 bases between the germline ends. CDR1 is SGHTA and CDR2 is FQGNSA in the germline V gene. The CDR3 has 15 amino acids. This chain's CDR3 is CASSLPGGASNEQFF. The DNA for the CDR3 is TGTGCCAGCAGCTTACCAGGGGGGGCCTCCAATGAGCAGTTCTTC.

This chain joins TRBV5-5 and TRBJ1-1; D might be TRBD1 (6 bases). Germline V gives CDR1 SGHKS, CDR2 YYEKEE (reference sequence). The CDR3 spans 13 residues. V lost 1 base to trimming and J lost 6 bases, with 10 bases between them. The CDR3: CASSLQGTSEAFF. In DNA, the CDR3 is TGTGCCAGCAGCTTGCAGGGGACATCTGAAGCTTTCTTT.

This rearrangement joins TRBV4-2 to TRBJ1-2; D gene unclear. In germline, CDR1 is LGHNA, CDR2 YNFKEQ. The CDR3 is 17 amino acids. Between the trimmed V and J ends, which lost 0 bases and 8 bases, there was a span of 22 bases. The CDR3 DNA reads as TGTGCCAGCAGCCAAGATTTCGGTCCTTTGGAGTTGAGCGGCTACACCTTC. The encoded protein is CASSQDFGPLELSGYTF.

This chain links TRBV3-1 (or the pseudogene TRBV3-2) with TRBJ1-6, with D maybe TRBD1 (6 bases). The CDR3 runs to 13 residues. The germline V gene has CDR1 LGHDT and CDR2 YNNKEL (reference sequence). The V gene lost 3 bases and the J gene lost 9 bases, with 9 bases spanning the gap. CDR3 DNA sequence: TGTGCCAGCAGCCAGGACAGCGGTTCACCCCTCCACTTT. Translating it yields CASSQDSGSPLHF.

The chain is built from TRBV4-1 and TRBJ1-3; D gene ambiguous. CDR1 is MGHRA and CDR2 is YSYEKL in the germline V gene. Between the trimmed V and J ends, which lost 4 bases and 4 bases, there was a span of 14 bases. The CDR3 totals 15 residues. This CDR3 is CASSPVSPGGNTIYF. CDR3 coding DNA: TGCGCCAGCAGCCCCGTAAGCCCGGGGGGAAACACCATATATTTT.

This clone was recorded a few times. The rearrangement uses TRBV28 and TRBJ2-2; D gene ambiguous. The V and J ends lost 6 bases and 3 bases respectively, with 14 bases between them. The germline CDR1 and CDR2 sequences are MDHEN and SYDVKM. This CDR3 contains 15 residues. CDR3 DNA sequence: TGTGCCAGCAGAAAGTCCGTAAGGCACACCGGGGAGCTGTTTTTT. This sequence encodes CASRKSVRHTGELFF.

V gene TRBV30 combines with J gene TRBJ2-7; D may correspond to TRBD1 or TRBD2 (5 bases each). This CDR3 spans 12 amino acids. Per the germline V gene, CDR1 is GTSNPN and CDR2 is SVGIG (reference sequence). V was cut by 5 bases and J by 6 bases, with 14 bases left in between. The CDR3 sequence is CAWGTGAAEQYF. The CDR3 nucleotides are TGTGCCTGGGGGACCGGGGCCGCCGAGCAGTACTTC.

This rearrangement joins TRBV6-5 to TRBJ2-7, with D uncertain. The length of the CDR3 is 15 residues. Germline lookup yields CDR1 MNHEY and CDR2 SVGAGI. The V gene lost 0 bases and the J gene lost 4 bases, with 13 bases spanning the gap. In nucleotides, the CDR3 is TGTGCCAGCAGTTACTCCCACACCTCTAGGTACGAGCAGTACTTC. It translates to CASSYSHTSRYEQYF.

This chain connects TRBV6-5 to TRBJ2-7, with D unclear. V was shortened by 2 bases and J by 2 bases, with 13 bases between the two germline ends. Looked up from germline, CDR1 is MNHEY and CDR2 is SVGAGI. The CDR3 is made up of 15 amino acids. This chain's CDR3 is CASSYGDFKAYEQYF. CDR3 DNA: TGTGCCAGCAGTTACGGCGACTTCAAAGCCTACGAGCAGTACTTC.

This chain uses TRBV29-1 with TRBJ1-2; D is perhaps TRBD1 (6 bases). Trimming took off 3 bases at V and 0 bases at J, with 14 bases between the two ends. The CDR3 consists of 15 residues. Germline V CDR1 and CDR2: SQVTM, ANQGSEA. The CDR3 protein is CSVDTAGESNYGYTF. In DNA form, the CDR3 reads TGCAGCGTTGATACGGCAGGGGAATCTAACTATGGCTACACCTTC.

The gene calls are TRBV5-6 and TRBJ1-2; TRBD1 aligns across 7 bases. The germline gives CDR1 SGHDT, CDR2 YYEEEE. V dropped 4 bases and J dropped 4; count of bases not matched to a gene: 7. The CDR3 is 14 amino acids. CDR3 loop: CASSRRQGAYGYTF. CDR3 bases: TGTGCCAGCAGCCGTCGACAGGGCGCCTATGGCTACACCTTC.

The chain carries TRBV6-4 and TRBJ1-1; no clear D. V was shortened by 6 bases and J by 5 bases, with 10 bases between the two germline ends. The length of the CDR3 is 12 residues. CDR1 is MRHNA and CDR2 is SNTAGT in the germline V gene. The CDR3 spells CASRGTETEAFF. The CDR3 DNA reads as TGTGCCAGCAGGGGCACAGAGACTGAAGCTTTCTTT.

The rearrangement uses TRBV7-2 and TRBJ2-3, with D possibly being TRBD2 (6 bases). Germline-derived CDR1 and CDR2 are SGHTA and FQGNSA. There are 15 residues in the CDR3. V lost 0 bases and J 3 bases, leaving 10 bases between the germline ends. The CDR3 region is CASSLAGGRTDTQYF. Written as DNA, the CDR3 is TGTGCCAGCAGCTTAGCGGGGGGTAGGACAGATACGCAGTATTTT.

The chain carries TRBV9 and TRBJ2-7; no firm D call. Trimming pared 3 bases from V and 5 bases from J, leaving 6 bases between. The CDR3 has 11 residues. The germline V gene has CDR1 SGDLS and CDR2 YYNGEE. Here the CDR3 reads CASSGNNEQYF. CDR3 nucleotides: TGTGCCAGCAGCGGAAACAACGAGCAGTACTTC. Drawing the rest from reference TRBV9 and TRBJ2-7, the complete variable domain is DSGVTQTPKHLITATGQRVTLRCSPRSGDLSVYWYQQSLDQGLQFLIQYYNGEERAKGNILERFSAQQFPDLHSELNLSSLELGDSALYFCASSGNNEQYFGPGTRLTVT.

This clone was seen a single time. The gene calls are TRBV28 and TRBJ2-1; D ambiguous. With 4 bases removed from V and 4 bases from J, the gap between germline ends came to 5 bases. The CDR3 sequence is 12 residues long. Germline V gene lookup returns CDR1 MDHEN and CDR2 SYDVKM. The CDR3 region is CASSSRYNEQFF. The CDR3 bases are TGTGCCAGCAGTTCCAGGTACAATGAGCAGTTCTTC.

This clone was recorded a few times. The chain carries TRBV5-1 and TRBJ2-2; D is unresolved. The CDR3 is 14 amino acids. Germline values: CDR1 SGHRS, CDR2 YFSETQ. The V end was cut by 3 bases, the J end by 4 bases, with 10 bases between. CDR3 sequence: CASSSRSGTGELFF. The CDR3 nucleotides are TGCGCCAGCAGCTCCCGGTCTGGCACCGGGGAGCTGTTTTTT.

The CDR3 bases are TGTGCCAGCAGCGTAGAAGGAGGGCCGCGGGAGCAGTTCTTC. As protein: CASSVEGGPREQFF. The chain employs TRBV9 and TRBJ2-1, with D maybe TRBD2 (6 bases). The CDR3 length is 14 residues. CDR1 SGDLS and CDR2 YYNGEE come from the germline V gene. Trimming stripped 0 bases from V and 10 bases from J, with 14 bases between.

This clone is a singleton in its sample. J is TRBJ2-7 and V is TRBV19; 9 nucleotides match TRBD2. Germline CDR1 reads LNHDA; CDR2 reads SQIVND (reference sequence). J gave up 5 bases and V 10 bases, and 9 bases lay outside the gene matches. CDR3 length equals 13 residues. This CDR3 reads CAKAGGARDEQYF. The DNA for the CDR3 is TGTGCCAAGGCGGGGGGGGCGAGAGACGAGCAGTACTTC.

The chain carries TRBV7-9 and TRBJ2-3; TRBD2 agrees at 10 bases. CDR3 length: 15 amino acids. Germline CDR1 SEHNR, CDR2 FQNEAQ (reference sequence). V gave up 3 bases and J gave up 1 base; unmatched junction bases: 1. This CDR3 reads CASSFGTSGTDTQYF. The CDR3 coding sequence is TGTGCCAGCAGCTTCGGGACTAGCGGCACAGATACGCAGTATTTT.

V gene TRBV30 combines with J gene TRBJ1-4; 7 bases line up with TRBD1. The CDR3 is 12 residues long. Germline CDR1 reads GTSNPN; CDR2 reads SVGIG (reference sequence). V shed 4 bases and J 8 bases; nucleotides not matched to a gene: 4. As DNA, the CDR3 is TGTGCCTGGACAGACAGGGTCGAAAAACTGTTTTTT. It translates to CAWTDRVEKLFF.